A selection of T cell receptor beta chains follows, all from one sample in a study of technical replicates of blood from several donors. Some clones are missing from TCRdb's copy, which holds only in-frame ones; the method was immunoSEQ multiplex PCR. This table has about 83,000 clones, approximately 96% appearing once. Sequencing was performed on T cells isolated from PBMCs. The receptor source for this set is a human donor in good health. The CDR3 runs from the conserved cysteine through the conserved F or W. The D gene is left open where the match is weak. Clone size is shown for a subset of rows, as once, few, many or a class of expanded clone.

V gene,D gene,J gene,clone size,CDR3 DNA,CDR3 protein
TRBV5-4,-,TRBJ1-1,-,TGTGCCAGCAGCTTGGGGAGTGGGGCGAACACTGAAGCTTTCTTT,CASSLGSGANTEAFF
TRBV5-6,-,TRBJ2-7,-,TGTGCCAGCTCCTTTCGGTACGAGCAGTACTTC,CASSFRYEQYF
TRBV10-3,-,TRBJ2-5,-,TGTGCCATCAGCCAACTAGCTGGAGAGACCCAGTACTTC,CAISQLAGETQYF
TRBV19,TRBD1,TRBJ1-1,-,TGTGCCAGTAGTATAGATCTAGGACAGGGGGCTTACACTGAAGCTTTCTTT,CASSIDLGQGAYTEAFF
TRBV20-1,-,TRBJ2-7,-,TGCAGTGCTAGAGGTCCCTACCGGGACACCTTC,CSARGPYRDTF
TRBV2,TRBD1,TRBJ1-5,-,TGTGCCAGCAGCATAGCTAGCACAGGGGCGCGGCCCCAGCATTTT,CASSIASTGARPQHF
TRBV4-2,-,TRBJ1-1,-,TGTGCCAGCAGCGGGCGGACAGTCATGAACACTGAAGCTTTCTTT,CASSGRTVMNTEAFF
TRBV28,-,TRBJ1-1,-,TGTGCCAGCAGTGATGGCGGGAACACTGAAGCTTTCTTT,CASSDGGNTEAFF
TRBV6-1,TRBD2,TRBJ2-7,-,TGTGCCAGCAGTGAAGCCGGACTAGCGGGAGTTAGCTACGAGCAGTACTTC,CASSEAGLAGVSYEQYF
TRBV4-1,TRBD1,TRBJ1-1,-,TGCGCCAGCAGCCAATTTCAAAGTCTGACAGGGGTAACTGAAGCTTTCTTT,CASSQFQSLTGVTEAFF
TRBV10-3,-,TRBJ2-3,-,TGTGCCATCAGTGAGTCGCCTCGGACTGGACCAGATACGCAGTATTTT,CAISESPRTGPDTQYF
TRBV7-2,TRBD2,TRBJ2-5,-,TGTGCCAGCAGCTTAGCGGCTAGCGGGAGTATAGAGACCCAGTACTTC,CASSLAASGSIETQYF
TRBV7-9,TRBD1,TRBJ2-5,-,TGTGCCAGCAGCGCTAGACAGGGGGAAGAGACCCAGTACTTC,CASSARQGEETQYF
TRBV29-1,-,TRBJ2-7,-,TGCAGCGGTTTAGCGGTAGGCTCCTACGAGCAGTACTTC,CSGLAVGSYEQYF
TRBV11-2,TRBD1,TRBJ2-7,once,TGTGCCCGCCGGACAGGGGGCTTGTACGAGCAGTACTTC,CARRTGGLYEQYF
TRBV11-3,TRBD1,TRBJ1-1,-,TGTGCCAGCAGCTCGGGACAGGCAGGGGACACTGAAGCTTTCTTT,CASSSGQAGDTEAFF
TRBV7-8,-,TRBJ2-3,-,TGTGCCAGCAGCCCTCAGTATCTCACGAGCACAGATACGCAGTATTTT,CASSPQYLTSTDTQYF
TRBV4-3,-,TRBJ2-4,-,TGCGCCAGCAGCCCACGAAGTGGGGAGAACATTCAGTACTTC,CASSPRSGENIQYF
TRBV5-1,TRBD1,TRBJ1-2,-,TGCGCCAGCAGCTTGGGGCAGGGGGTTCATGGCTACACCTTC,CASSLGQGVHGYTF
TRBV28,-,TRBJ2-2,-,TGTGCCAGCAGTTTATGGGGACAAGGCAACACCGGGGAGCTGTTTTTT,CASSLWGQGNTGELFF
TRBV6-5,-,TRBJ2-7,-,TGTGCCAGCAGTCTCCAGGAGGGGAGGAAGCGCGAGCAGTACTTC,CASSLQEGRKREQYF
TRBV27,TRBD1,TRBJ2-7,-,TGTGCCAGCAGTTTAGCAAGGGACAGCTACGAGCAGTACTTC,CASSLARDSYEQYF